This T cell receptor (beta chain) came from a study of T cell responses to AZD1222 COVID-19 vaccine. Study findings and constraints: There were vaccine-associated CD4 TCRs across spike, dominant at 160-218 and 743-854. An increase in Spike-specific TCR breadth and depth was observed after two AZD1222 doses. No repertoire was sampled before or during the peak T cell response, only after it.

Assay: immunoSEQ multiplex PCR; the TCRdb copy retains only in-frame clones and omits some. The sample has about 120,000 clones, over 70% seen once. Germline V lookup: CDR1 MNHNS, CDR2 SASEGT. The length of the CDR3 is 15 residues. V was trimmed by 2 bases and J by 6 bases, leaving 16 bases between them. Points on this clone: The antigen remains unidentified.

This receptor was taken from an adult in good health. The sequencing used peripheral blood, collected on day 0 of AZD1222 vaccination. The chain couples TRBV6-1 to TRBJ2-5; no definite D call. CDR3: CASSELSFDRQTQYF. The CDR3 bases are TGTGCCAGCAGTGAACTCAGTTTCGACCGGCAGACCCAGTACTTC.